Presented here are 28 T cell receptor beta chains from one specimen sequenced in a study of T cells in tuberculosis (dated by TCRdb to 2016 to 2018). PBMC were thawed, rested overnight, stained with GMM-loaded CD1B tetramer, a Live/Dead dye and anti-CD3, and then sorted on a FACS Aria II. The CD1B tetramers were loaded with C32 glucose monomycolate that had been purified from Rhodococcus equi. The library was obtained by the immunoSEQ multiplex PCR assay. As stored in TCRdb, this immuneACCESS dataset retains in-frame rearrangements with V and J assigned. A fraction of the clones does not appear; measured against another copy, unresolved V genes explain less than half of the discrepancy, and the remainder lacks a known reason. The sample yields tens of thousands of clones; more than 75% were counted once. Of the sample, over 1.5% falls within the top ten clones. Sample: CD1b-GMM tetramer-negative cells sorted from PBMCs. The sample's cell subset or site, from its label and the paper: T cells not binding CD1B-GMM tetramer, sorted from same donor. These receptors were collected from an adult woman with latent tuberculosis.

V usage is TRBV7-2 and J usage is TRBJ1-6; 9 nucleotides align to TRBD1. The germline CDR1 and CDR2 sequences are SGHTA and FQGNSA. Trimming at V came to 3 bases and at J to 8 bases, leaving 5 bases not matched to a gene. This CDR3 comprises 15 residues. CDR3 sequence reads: CASSFHRQGDSPLHF. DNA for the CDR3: TGTGCCAGCAGCTTCCACCGACAGGGGGATTCACCCCTCCACTTT.

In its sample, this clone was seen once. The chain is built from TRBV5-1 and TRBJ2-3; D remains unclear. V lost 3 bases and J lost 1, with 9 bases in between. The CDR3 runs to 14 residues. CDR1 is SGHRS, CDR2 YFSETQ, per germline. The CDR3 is CASSYLGGTDTQYF. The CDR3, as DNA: TGCGCCAGCAGCTACCTAGGAGGCACAGATACGCAGTATTTT.

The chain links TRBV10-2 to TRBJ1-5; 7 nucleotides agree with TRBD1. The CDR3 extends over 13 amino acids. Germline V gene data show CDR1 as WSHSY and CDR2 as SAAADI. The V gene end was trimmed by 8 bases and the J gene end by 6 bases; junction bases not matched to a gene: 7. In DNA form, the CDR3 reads TGCGCCAGCGGGCTTCAGGGGGGTCAGCCCCAGCATTTT. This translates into CASGLQGGQPQHF.

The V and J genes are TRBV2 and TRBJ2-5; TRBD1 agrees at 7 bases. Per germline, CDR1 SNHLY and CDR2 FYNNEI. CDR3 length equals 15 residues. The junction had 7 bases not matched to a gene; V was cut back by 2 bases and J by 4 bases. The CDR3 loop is CASSETGAAGETQYF. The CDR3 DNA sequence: TGTGCCAGCAGTGAAACAGGGGCGGCGGGAGAGACCCAGTACTTC.

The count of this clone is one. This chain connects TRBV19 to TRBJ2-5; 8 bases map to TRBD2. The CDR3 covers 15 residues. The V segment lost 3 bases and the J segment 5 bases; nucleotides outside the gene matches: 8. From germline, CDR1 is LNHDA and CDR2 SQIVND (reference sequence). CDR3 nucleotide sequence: TGTGCCAGTAGTATCGGACGGGGGGGCTCGGAGACCCAGTACTTC. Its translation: CASSIGRGGSETQYF.

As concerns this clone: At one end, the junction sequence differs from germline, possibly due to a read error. The chain's CDR3 is CASSESTRTPVF. In DNA form, the CDR3 reads TGCGCCAGCAGTGAGTCGACCCGGACACCTGTCTTC. The chain carries TRBV10-2 and TRBJ2-1, with D perhaps TRBD1 (5 bases). This CDR3 comprises 12 residues. The germline CDR1 and CDR2 sequences are WSHSY and SAAADI.

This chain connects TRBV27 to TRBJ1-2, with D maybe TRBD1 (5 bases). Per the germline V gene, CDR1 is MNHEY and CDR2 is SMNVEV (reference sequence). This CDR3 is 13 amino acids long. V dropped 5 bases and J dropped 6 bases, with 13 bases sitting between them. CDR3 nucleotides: TGTGCCAGCAGTCTCTCAGGGTCCCATGGCTACACCTTC. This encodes CASSLSGSHGYTF.

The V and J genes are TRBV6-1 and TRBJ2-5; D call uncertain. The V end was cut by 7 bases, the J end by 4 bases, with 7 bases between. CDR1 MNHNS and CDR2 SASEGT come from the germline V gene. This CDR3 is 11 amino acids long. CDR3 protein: CASTILETQYF. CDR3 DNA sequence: TGTGCCAGCACTATACTAGAGACCCAGTACTTC.

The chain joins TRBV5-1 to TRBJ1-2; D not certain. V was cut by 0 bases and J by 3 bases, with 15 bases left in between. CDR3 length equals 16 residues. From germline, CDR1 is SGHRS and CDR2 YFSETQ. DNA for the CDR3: TGCGCCAGCAGCTTGGCGGGGTCTAACCTTTACTATGGCTACACCTTC. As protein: CASSLAGSNLYYGYTF.

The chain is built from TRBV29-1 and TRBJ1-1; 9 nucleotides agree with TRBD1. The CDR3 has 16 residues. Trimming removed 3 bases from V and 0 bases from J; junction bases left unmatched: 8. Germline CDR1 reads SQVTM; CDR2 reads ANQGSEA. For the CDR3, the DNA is TGCAGCGTTGATGCCCTACAGGGGGCGTTGAACACTGAAGCTTTCTTT. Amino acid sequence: CSVDALQGALNTEAFF.

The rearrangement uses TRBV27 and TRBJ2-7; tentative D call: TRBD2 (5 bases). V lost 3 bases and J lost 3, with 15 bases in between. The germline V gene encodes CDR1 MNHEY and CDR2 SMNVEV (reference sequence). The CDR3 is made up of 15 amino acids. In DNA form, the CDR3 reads TGTGCCAGCAGTTTTGGGCTCACCGGGGACTACGAGCAGTACTTC. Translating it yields CASSFGLTGDYEQYF.

In DNA form, the CDR3 reads TGTGCGCGCTCTGGGGCCAACGTCCTGACTTTC. Translating gives CARSGANVLTF. J is TRBJ2-6 and V is TRBV6-5; no definite D call. Germline-derived CDR1 and CDR2 are MNHEY and SVGAGI. This CDR3 spans 11 amino acids.

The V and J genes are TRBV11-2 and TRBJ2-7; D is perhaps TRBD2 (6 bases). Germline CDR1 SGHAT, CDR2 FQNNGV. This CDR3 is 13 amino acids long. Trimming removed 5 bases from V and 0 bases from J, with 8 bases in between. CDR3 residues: CASSQTSSYEQYV. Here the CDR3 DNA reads TGTGCCAGCAGCCAGACTAGCTCCTACGAGCAGTACGTC.

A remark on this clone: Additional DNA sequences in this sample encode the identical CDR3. CDR3 in DNA: TGTGCCAGCAGTCGGGACAGGGGGAATCAGCCCCAGCATTTT. It is translated as CASSRDRGNQPQHF. The chain links TRBV6-6 to TRBJ1-5, with 11 bases fitting TRBD1. The V gene end was trimmed by 5 bases and the J gene end by 4 bases; junction bases not matched to a gene: 1. The CDR3 covers 14 residues. Germline CDR1 is MNHNY and CDR2 is SVGAGI (reference sequence).

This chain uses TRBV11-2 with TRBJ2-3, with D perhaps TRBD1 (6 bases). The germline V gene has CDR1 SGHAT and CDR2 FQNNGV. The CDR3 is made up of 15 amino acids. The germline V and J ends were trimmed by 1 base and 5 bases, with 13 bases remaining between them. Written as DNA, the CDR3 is TGTGCCAGCAGCTTAGTCAGGGGCTTCAGAGATACGCAGTATTTT. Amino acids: CASSLVRGFRDTQYF.

The CDR3 here is CASKRGGPNQPQHF. The CDR3 DNA reads as TGTGCCAGTAAACGGGGGGGGCCCAATCAGCCCCAGCATTTT. The chain couples TRBV19 to TRBJ1-5; TRBD1 might be the D (6 bases). The CDR3 sequence is 14 residues long. Germline V CDR1 and CDR2: LNHDA, SQIVND (reference sequence). The V and J ends lost 7 bases and 3 bases respectively, with 13 bases between them.

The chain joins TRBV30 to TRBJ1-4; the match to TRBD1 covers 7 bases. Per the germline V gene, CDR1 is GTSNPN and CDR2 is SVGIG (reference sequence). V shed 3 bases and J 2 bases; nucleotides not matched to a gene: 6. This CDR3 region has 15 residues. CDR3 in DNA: TGTGCCTGGAGGAAGGGACAGCGGACTAATGAAAAACTGTTTTTT. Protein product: CAWRKGQRTNEKLFF.

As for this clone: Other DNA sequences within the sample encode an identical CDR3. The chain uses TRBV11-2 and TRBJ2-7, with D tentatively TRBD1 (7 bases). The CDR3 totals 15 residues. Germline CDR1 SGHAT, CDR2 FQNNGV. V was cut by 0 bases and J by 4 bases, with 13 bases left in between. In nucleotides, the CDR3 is TGTGCCAGCAGCTTAGAAGCAGGGGGGAGTTACGAGCAGTACTTC. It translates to CASSLEAGGSYEQYF.

As DNA, the CDR3 is TGCGCCAGCAGCTTGGTAGGACAGAGCTCTGGAAACACCATATATTTT. This codes for CASSLVGQSSGNTIYF. The gene calls are TRBV5-1 and TRBJ1-3; D is possibly TRBD1 (6 bases). Trimming stripped 0 bases from V and 0 bases from J, with 10 bases between. Germline V gene sequence: CDR1 SGHRS, CDR2 YFSETQ. The CDR3 is 16 amino acids.

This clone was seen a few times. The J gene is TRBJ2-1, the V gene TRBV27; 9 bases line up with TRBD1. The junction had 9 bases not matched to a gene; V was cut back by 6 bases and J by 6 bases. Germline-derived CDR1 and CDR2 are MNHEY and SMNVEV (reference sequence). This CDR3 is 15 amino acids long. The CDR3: CASSPGQGLSNEQFF. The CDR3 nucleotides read TGTGCCAGCAGCCCAGGACAGGGGTTGAGCAATGAGCAGTTCTTC.

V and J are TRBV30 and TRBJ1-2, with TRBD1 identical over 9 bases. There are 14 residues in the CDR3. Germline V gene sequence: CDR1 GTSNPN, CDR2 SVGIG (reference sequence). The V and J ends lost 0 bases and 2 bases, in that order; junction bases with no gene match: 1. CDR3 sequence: CAWSVGQGNYGYTF. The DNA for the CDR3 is TGTGCCTGGAGTGTAGGACAGGGGAACTATGGCTACACCTTC.

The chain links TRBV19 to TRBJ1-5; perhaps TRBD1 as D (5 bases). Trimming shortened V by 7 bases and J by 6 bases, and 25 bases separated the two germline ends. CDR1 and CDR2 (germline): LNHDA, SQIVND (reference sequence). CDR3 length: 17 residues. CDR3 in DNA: TGTGCCAGTACGTGGCGGAGCTTTGCATTGGGGGGTCAGCCCCAGCATTTT. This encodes CASTWRSFALGGQPQHF.

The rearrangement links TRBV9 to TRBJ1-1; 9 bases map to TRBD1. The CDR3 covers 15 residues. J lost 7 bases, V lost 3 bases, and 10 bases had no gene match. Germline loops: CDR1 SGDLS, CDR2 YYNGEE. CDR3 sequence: CASSGAGTGLFEAFF. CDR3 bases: TGTGCCAGCAGCGGCGCCGGGACAGGGCTTTTTGAAGCTTTCTTT.

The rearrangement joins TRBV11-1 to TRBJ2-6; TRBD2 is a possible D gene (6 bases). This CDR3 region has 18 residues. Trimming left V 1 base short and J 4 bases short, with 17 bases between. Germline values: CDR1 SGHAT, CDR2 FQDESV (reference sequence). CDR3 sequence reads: CASSLVGRGMSGANVLTF. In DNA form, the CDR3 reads TGTGCCAGCAGCTTAGTGGGCCGGGGGATGTCAGGGGCCAACGTCCTGACTTTC.

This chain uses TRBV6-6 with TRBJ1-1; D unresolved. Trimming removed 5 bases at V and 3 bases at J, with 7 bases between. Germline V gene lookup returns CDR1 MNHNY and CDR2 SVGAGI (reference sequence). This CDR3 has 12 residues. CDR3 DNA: TGTGCCAGCAGTCTCGGGGACACTGAAGCTTTCTTT. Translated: CASSLGDTEAFF.

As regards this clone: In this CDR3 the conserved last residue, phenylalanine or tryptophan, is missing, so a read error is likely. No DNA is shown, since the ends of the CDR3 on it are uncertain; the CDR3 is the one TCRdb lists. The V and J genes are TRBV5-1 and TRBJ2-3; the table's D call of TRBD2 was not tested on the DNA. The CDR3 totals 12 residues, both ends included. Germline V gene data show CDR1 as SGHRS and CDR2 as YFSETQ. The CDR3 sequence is CASSLGGLVPSY.

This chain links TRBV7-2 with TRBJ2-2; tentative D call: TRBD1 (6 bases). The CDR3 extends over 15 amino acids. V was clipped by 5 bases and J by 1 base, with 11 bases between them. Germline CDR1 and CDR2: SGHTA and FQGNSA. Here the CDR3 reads CASSPLTGNTGELFF. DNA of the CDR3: TGTGCCAGCAGCCCACTGACAGGGAACACCGGGGAGCTGTTTTTT.

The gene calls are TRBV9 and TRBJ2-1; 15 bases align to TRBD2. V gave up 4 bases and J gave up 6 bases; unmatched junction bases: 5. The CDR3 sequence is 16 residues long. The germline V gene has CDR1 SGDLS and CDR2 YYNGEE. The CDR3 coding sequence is TGTGCCAGCAGCCACAGGACTAGCGGGGGGGCCAATGAGCAGTTCTTC. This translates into CASSHRTSGGANEQFF.